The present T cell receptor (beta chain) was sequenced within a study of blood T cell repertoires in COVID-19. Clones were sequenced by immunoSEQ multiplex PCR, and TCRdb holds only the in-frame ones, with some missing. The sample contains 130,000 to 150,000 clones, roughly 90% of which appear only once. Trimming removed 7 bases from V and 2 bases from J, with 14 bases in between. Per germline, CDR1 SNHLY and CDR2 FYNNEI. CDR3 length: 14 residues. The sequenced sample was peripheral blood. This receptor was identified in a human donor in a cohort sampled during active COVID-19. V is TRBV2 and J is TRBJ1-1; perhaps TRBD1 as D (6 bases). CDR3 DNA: TGTGCCAGCAAGGGTGCAGGGGCCAACACTGAAGCTTTCTTT. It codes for CASKGAGANTEAFF.